The 26 T cell receptor beta chains reported below all come from one sample, sequenced in a study of shared T cell receptors in the human thymus. Using immunoSEQ multiplex PCR, the repertoire was profiled, and TCRdb retains in-frame clones only, with some absent. This table holds some 660,000 clones, about 90% found once. These data also featured in a second study, about human thymus T cells.

Source material: thymocytes. The receptors originated from a boy under three years old with a congenital heart defect.

This clone was found once. The chain is built from TRBV28 and TRBJ1-4; maybe TRBD1 (5 bases). Trimming cost V 3 bases and J 6 bases, with 11 bases left between them. Per germline, CDR1 MDHEN and CDR2 SYDVKM. The CDR3 has 14 residues. The CDR3 sequence: CASSFRGAHEKLFF. CDR3 DNA: TGTGCCAGCAGTTTTAGGGGCGCCCATGAAAAACTGTTTTTT.

For this clone: This CDR3 is also generated by other DNA sequences in the sample. CDR3 nucleotide sequence: TGCGCCAGCAGCCAAGGGACGGGAGTTTACGAGCAGTACTTC. This encodes CASSQGTGVYEQYF. The V and J genes are TRBV4-3 and TRBJ2-7; TRBD2 is a possible D gene (6 bases). Per the germline V gene, CDR1 is LGHNA and CDR2 is YSLEER. Trimming shortened V by 1 base and J by 4 bases, and 11 bases separated the two germline ends. This CDR3 is 14 amino acids long.

The chain couples TRBV11-2 to TRBJ2-7, with a weak D call TRBD2 (6 bases). Germline assignment: CDR1 SGHAT and CDR2 FQNNGV. The CDR3 totals 16 residues. V lost 2 bases to trimming and J lost 7 bases, with 21 bases between them. The CDR3 reads CASSLRFAGLPGEQYF. CDR3 bases: TGTGCCAGCAGCTTACGTTTTGCGGGACTTCCGGGAGAGCAGTACTTC.

The CDR3 reads CASSPTDSNPSTDTQYF. CDR3 coding DNA: TGTGCCAGCAGCCCCACCGACTCCAACCCTAGCACAGATACGCAGTATTTT. The V gene is TRBV14, the J gene TRBJ2-3; D call uncertain. CDR1 and CDR2 (germline): SGHDN, FVKESK. CDR3 length: 17 residues. Trimming stripped 4 bases from V and 0 bases from J, with 17 bases between.

V and J are TRBV14 and TRBJ2-5; D may be TRBD2 (5 bases). Trimming took 0 bases from V and 2 from J, leaving 13 bases between them. CDR1 and CDR2 (germline): SGHDN, FVKESK. The CDR3 covers 16 residues. The CDR3 spells CASSQDAFGEQETQYF. CDR3 in DNA: TGTGCCAGCAGCCAAGATGCGTTCGGGGAGCAAGAGACCCAGTACTTC.

The CDR3 reads CASSLLAAEPNSPLHF. The CDR3 coding sequence is TGTGCCAGCAGTTTATTAGCGGCAGAACCTAATTCACCCCTCCACTTT. The chain carries TRBV28 and TRBJ1-6, with D uncertain. The germline V gene has CDR1 MDHEN and CDR2 SYDVKM. The CDR3 length is 16 residues. V was shortened by 1 base and J by 6 bases, with 13 bases between the two germline ends.

CDR3 in DNA: TGTGCCAGCAGTGAACGCGGAACCGGGAGCTACGAGCAGTACTTC. Its translation: CASSERGTGSYEQYF. The chain employs TRBV6-1 and TRBJ2-7, with D possibly matching TRBD2 (6 bases). The CDR3 is 15 residues long. From germline, CDR1 is MNHNS and CDR2 SASEGT. V lost 2 bases and J 3 bases, leaving 14 bases between the germline ends.

This clone was detected once. This chain connects TRBV14 to TRBJ1-4; D remains ambiguous. Germline assignment: CDR1 SGHDN and CDR2 FVKESK. The CDR3 covers 16 residues. V was clipped by 0 bases and J by 8 bases, with 16 bases between them. In DNA, the CDR3 is TGTGCCAGCAGCCAAGAGGAGCCGGAGATCGGGGAAAAACTGTTTTTT. It translates to CASSQEEPEIGEKLFF.

The chain employs TRBV14 and TRBJ2-3; 11 nucleotides match TRBD1. The CDR3 sequence is 17 residues long. After removal of 0 bases from V and 6 bases from J, the junction contained 8 bases not matched to a gene. Germline CDR1 SGHDN, CDR2 FVKESK. In DNA, the CDR3 is TGTGCCAGCAGCCAAGAACTCCGAGGACAGGGGGCCGATACGCAGTATTTT. Amino acids: CASSQELRGQGADTQYF.

The chain recombines TRBV19 with TRBJ2-1; a weak D match, TRBD2 (6 bases). V shed 3 bases and J shed 4 bases, with 16 bases lying between them. Germline assignment: CDR1 LNHDA and CDR2 SQIVND (reference sequence). The CDR3 has 16 amino acids. CDR3 protein: CASSMRRDPYYNEQFF. CDR3 in DNA: TGTGCCAGTAGTATGCGGCGGGACCCCTATTACAATGAGCAGTTCTTC.

This chain links TRBV7-9 with TRBJ2-7; TRBD2 is a possible D gene (7 bases). The CDR3 is 15 residues long. V was cut by 4 bases and J by 7 bases, with 20 bases left in between. Germline lookup yields CDR1 SEHNR and CDR2 FQNEAQ (reference sequence). CDR3 bases: TGTGCCAGCAGCTCCCCAAGGGGGGGCTTGAGTGAGCAGTACTTC. This encodes CASSSPRGGLSEQYF. The full variable domain, rest sourced from reference TRBV7-9 and TRBJ2-7, is DTGVSQNPRHKITKRGQNVTFRCDPISEHNRLYWYRQTLGQGPEFLTYFQNEAQLEKSRLLSDRFSAERPKGSFSTLEIQRTEQGDSAMYLCASSSPRGGLSEQYFGPGTRLTVT.

For the CDR3, the DNA is TGTGCCAGCAGCTTAGGCACAGGGGGTCGCGGGATGAACACTGAAGCTTTCTTT. Protein sequence: CASSLGTGGRGMNTEAFF. This chain links TRBV7-8 with TRBJ1-1, with 8 positions matching TRBD1. Germline V gene lookup returns CDR1 SGHVS and CDR2 FQNEAQ. This CDR3 region has 18 residues. Trimming removed 1 base from V and 0 bases from J; junction bases left unmatched: 10.

The table lists this clone with a few counts. The V and J genes are TRBV5-6 and TRBJ1-3; no clear D gene. This CDR3 is built from 15 residues. CDR1 and CDR2 (germline): SGHDT, YYEEEE. The germline V and J ends were trimmed by 1 base and 0 bases, with 8 bases remaining between them. The CDR3 sequence is CASSLMDCSGNTIYF. DNA of the CDR3: TGTGCCAGCAGCTTGATGGACTGCTCTGGAAACACCATATATTTT.

This clone was seen a handful of times. The gene calls are TRBV10-2 and TRBJ2-1; 10 bases align to TRBD2. The CDR3 spans 15 residues. V dropped 7 bases and J dropped 0; count of bases not matched to a gene: 3. Germline CDR1 is WSHSY and CDR2 is SAAADI. The CDR3 here is CASMGLASSYNEQFF. The CDR3 DNA sequence: TGCGCCAGCATGGGACTAGCGAGCTCCTACAATGAGCAGTTCTTC.

This chain joins TRBV19 and TRBJ2-7; D possibly corresponds to TRBD2 (7 bases). Germline values: CDR1 LNHDA, CDR2 SQIVND (reference sequence). CDR3 length equals 12 residues. Trimming pared 6 bases from V and 5 bases from J, leaving 11 bases between. CDR3 DNA sequence: TGTGCCAGTAGGAGGGGGGGCGACGAGCAGTACTTC. It encodes CASRRGGDEQYF.

The genes are TRBV7-9 and TRBJ2-3; 7 nucleotides align to TRBD2. The J segment lost 1 base and the V segment lost 3 bases, leaving 4 bases of the junction unmatched. The CDR3 extends over 15 amino acids. CDR1 SEHNR and CDR2 FQNEAQ come from the germline V gene (reference sequence). The CDR3 reads CASSLASGGTDTQYF. CDR3 in DNA: TGTGCCAGCAGCTTGGCGAGCGGGGGCACAGATACGCAGTATTTT.

The rearrangement links TRBV5-1 to TRBJ2-7, with TRBD1 identical over 9 bases. CDR3 length equals 17 residues. The V and J ends lost 3 bases and 2 bases, in that order; junction bases with no gene match: 12. The germline V gene encodes CDR1 SGHRS and CDR2 YFSETQ. The chain's CDR3 is CASSWDLQGAQAYEQYF. CDR3 nucleotide sequence: TGCGCCAGCAGCTGGGACTTACAGGGGGCGCAAGCCTACGAGCAGTACTTC.

The chain joins TRBV6-5 to TRBJ2-7; 9 positions match TRBD2. J was trimmed by 7 bases and V by 3 bases; bases with no gene match: 13. Germline CDR1 reads MNHEY; CDR2 reads SVGAGI. The CDR3 is made up of 16 amino acids. CDR3 nucleotide sequence: TGTGCCAGCAGTTATGGGGCCGGGACTAGCCCTCGGGAGCAGTACTTC. This gives the protein CASSYGAGTSPREQYF.

This chain joins TRBV28 and TRBJ2-1; D possibly corresponds to TRBD1 (6 bases). The CDR3 extends over 17 amino acids. Trimming shortened V by 3 bases and J by 4 bases, and 19 bases separated the two germline ends. Germline CDR1 MDHEN, CDR2 SYDVKM. CDR3 sequence: CASSFSSSGTLYNEQFF. CDR3 in DNA: TGTGCCAGCAGTTTTTCGAGCTCCGGGACACTGTACAATGAGCAGTTCTTC.

The chain joins TRBV27 to TRBJ2-3, with 7 bases aligning to TRBD2. The CDR3 is 18 residues long. Germline CDR1 and CDR2: MNHEY and SMNVEV (reference sequence). V was clipped by 5 bases and J by 2 bases; unmatched bases: 16. CDR3 region: CASSPFRDYNPITDTQYF. The CDR3 nucleotides read TGTGCCAGCAGTCCCTTCCGGGACTACAACCCTATCACAGATACGCAGTATTTT.

The rearrangement joins TRBV7-9 to TRBJ2-3; 10 bases match TRBD2. The CDR3 totals 14 residues. CDR1 and CDR2 (germline): SEHNR, FQNEAQ (reference sequence). Trimming at V came to 8 bases and at J to 2 bases, leaving 4 bases not matched to a gene. In DNA form, the CDR3 reads TGTGCCAGCGTAGCGGGGGGAGACACAGATACGCAGTATTTT. It encodes CASVAGGDTDTQYF.

On this clone: Other DNA sequences in the sample encode the same CDR3. V is TRBV10-3 and J is TRBJ1-6; 9 bases match TRBD1. CDR1 and CDR2 from the germline V gene are ENHRY and SYGVKD. The CDR3 has 17 amino acids. The ends lost 8 bases at V and 0 bases at J; junction bases unmatched: 8. CDR3: CAIGGQGGGSYNSPLHF. The DNA of the CDR3 is TGTGCCATCGGGGGACAGGGCGGCGGCTCCTATAATTCACCCCTCCACTTT.

This chain links TRBV27 with TRBJ1-1; 11 nucleotides align to TRBD1. The V and J ends lost 2 bases and 0 bases, in that order; junction bases with no gene match: 2. The CDR3 totals 16 residues. Looked up from germline, CDR1 is MNHEY and CDR2 is SMNVEV (reference sequence). This CDR3 is CASSLRTGGLNTEAFF. The CDR3 coding sequence is TGTGCCAGCAGTTTACGGACAGGGGGCTTGAACACTGAAGCTTTCTTT.

This chain links TRBV28 with TRBJ1-5; TRBD1 aligns across 8 bases. V lost 2 bases and J lost 7; bases outside the gene matches: 7. Per germline, CDR1 MDHEN and CDR2 SYDVKM. This CDR3 spans 15 amino acids. The CDR3 nucleotides are TGTGCCAGCAGTTTACGGGACAGGCGTCAGCAGCCCCAGCATTTT. As protein: CASSLRDRRQQPQHF.

The chain has TRBV6-5 and TRBJ2-1, with 8 positions matching TRBD1. V was clipped by 6 bases and J by 4 bases; unmatched bases: 8. The CDR3 is 15 residues long. Looked up from germline, CDR1 is MNHEY and CDR2 is SVGAGI. The CDR3: CASRLRDRSYNEQFF. As DNA, the CDR3 is TGTGCCAGCAGGCTCCGGGACAGGAGTTACAATGAGCAGTTCTTC.

This rearrangement joins TRBV5-1 to TRBJ2-7; 7 bases line up with TRBD1. Germline V gene data show CDR1 as SGHRS and CDR2 as YFSETQ. V lost 4 bases to trimming and J lost 4 bases; unmatched junction nucleotides: 11. This CDR3 is built from 15 residues. The CDR3 sequence is CASSPTGTDYYEQYF. CDR3 coding DNA: TGCGCCAGCAGCCCAACCGGGACAGATTATTACGAGCAGTACTTC.